The 4 T cell receptor beta chains given below trace back to one sample, sequenced in a study of CD8 T cells in ankylosing spondylitis. TCRdb reprocessed the 5' RACE reads with MiXCR, giving one entry per CDR3 protein. The sample yields 250,000 or so distinct CDR3 sequences, 10% to 13% seen once. Sequenced: blood, either unsorted or a sorted T cell fraction (not recorded which). The receptor source for this set is a male donor with ankylosing spondylitis or in good health (not recorded which).

This clonotype was counted between two and nine times. This chain links TRBV7-2 with TRBJ1-5, with D tentatively TRBD1 (6 bases). Germline CDR1 reads SGHTA; CDR2 reads FQGNSA. The CDR3 covers 12 residues. Trimming took off 5 bases at V and 10 bases at J, with 12 bases between the two ends. As DNA, the CDR3 is TGTGCCAGCAGCCCCTCGGGGGGCCCCCAGCATTTT. It codes for CASSPSGGPQHF.

This clonotype was counted at least ten times. This chain connects TRBV3-1 to TRBJ2-5, with 8 positions matching TRBD1. The germline CDR1 and CDR2 sequences are LGHDT and YNNKEL (reference sequence). The CDR3 runs 14 residues. The trim removed 4 bases at V and 0 bases at J, leaving 1 base unmatched. The CDR3 region is CASSRTGNQETQYF. CDR3 bases: TGTGCCAGCAGCCGGACAGGGAACCAAGAGACCCAGTACTTC.

The V gene is TRBV7-9, the J gene TRBJ2-7, with unresolved D. V lost 5 bases, J lost 2 bases, and 16 bases lay in between. Germline assignment: CDR1 SEHNR and CDR2 FQNEAQ (reference sequence). This CDR3 spans 15 amino acids. The CDR3 loop is CASSHKTWLTYEQYF. The CDR3 DNA sequence: TGTGCCAGCAGCCACAAAACATGGCTTACCTACGAGCAGTACTTC.

This clonotype was detected many times. V and J are TRBV28 and TRBJ1-5, with 10 nucleotides matching TRBD1. This CDR3 spans 15 amino acids. The ends lost 3 bases at V and 5 bases at J; junction bases unmatched: 4. CDR1 and CDR2 from the germline V gene are MDHEN and SYDVKM. The CDR3 region has the DNA TGTGCCAGCAGTTTCGGACAGGGGGTAGATCAGCCCCAGCATTTT. Amino acid sequence: CASSFGQGVDQPQHF.